These 28 T cell receptor beta chains were all obtained from the same sample, sequenced in a study of shared clonotypes between healthy human individuals. Clones were sequenced by immunoSEQ multiplex PCR, and TCRdb holds only the in-frame ones, with some missing. The repertoire holds 97,000 or so clones, with about half as singletons. Sequenced: PBMCs. Receptors originate from a woman in her thirties or forties in good health. Some clones in this sample may be carry-over from other donors' samples.

This clone was counted many times. CDR3 bases: TGTGCCAGCAGCCCTCAAGTAAGGGATGACTATGGCTACACCTTC. It yields the protein CASSPQVRDDYGYTF. This chain joins TRBV9 and TRBJ1-2; D is unresolved. Deletions cut 4 bases from V and 3 bases from J, with 16 bases between. Per the germline V gene, CDR1 is SGDLS and CDR2 is YYNGEE. The CDR3 contains 15 residues.

About this clone: At one end, the junction sequence differs from germline, possibly due to a read error. The DNA of the CDR3 is TGTGCCAGCACCTTAGCGGGTGGCAATGAGCAGTTCTTC. Its protein is CASTLAGGNEQFF. This sequence joins TRBV7-9 and TRBJ2-1, with 7 bases matching TRBD2. Germline CDR1 reads SEHNR; CDR2 reads FQNEAQ (reference sequence). The CDR3 is 13 residues long.

The chain has TRBV5-1 and TRBJ2-7, with 13 nucleotides matching TRBD2. The germline V gene has CDR1 SGHRS and CDR2 YFSETQ. The V segment lost 4 bases and the J segment 4 bases; nucleotides outside the gene matches: 11. This CDR3 spans 17 amino acids. The CDR3 DNA reads as TGCGCCAGCAGCGGGACTAGCGGGAAGAAGACGGGGTACGAGCAGTACTTC. Protein: CASSGTSGKKTGYEQYF.

This chain connects TRBV11-3 to TRBJ2-7; 7 nucleotides agree with TRBD2. CDR1 SGHNT and CDR2 YENEEA come from the germline V gene. J was trimmed by 2 bases and V by 1 base; bases with no gene match: 8. The CDR3 contains 16 residues. CDR3 DNA: TGTGCCAGCAGCTTAGGCGGGAGCGTCTCCCCCTACGAGCAGTACTTC. Translated: CASSLGGSVSPYEQYF.

A word on this clone: The same CDR3 is also encoded by other DNA sequences in this sample. The chain is built from TRBV5-1 and TRBJ2-3; no firm D call. Trimming removed 0 bases from V and 2 bases from J, with 4 bases in between. The germline V gene encodes CDR1 SGHRS and CDR2 YFSETQ. The CDR3 spans 13 residues. For the CDR3, the DNA is TGCGCCAGCAGCTTGGGGGCCACAGATACGCAGTATTTT. Amino acid sequence: CASSLGATDTQYF.

J is TRBJ2-5 and V is TRBV6-5; possibly TRBD2 for D (5 bases). This CDR3 has 14 residues. CDR1 MNHEY and CDR2 SVGAGI come from the germline V gene. V was cut by 0 bases and J by 4 bases, with 9 bases left in between. The CDR3 reads CASSYSRLAETQYF. In DNA, the CDR3 is TGTGCCAGCAGTTACTCGAGGCTAGCAGAGACCCAGTACTTC.

V and J are TRBV7-2 and TRBJ2-5, with D perhaps being TRBD1 or TRBD2 (5 bases each). The V gene lost 10 bases and the J gene lost 3 bases, with 15 bases spanning the gap. The germline gives CDR1 SGHTA, CDR2 FQGNSA. The CDR3 consists of 13 residues. The CDR3 DNA sequence: TGTGCCACGTCGGGAAGACAGAAAGAGACCCAGTACTTC. Translation: CATSGRQKETQYF.

J is TRBJ2-5 and V is TRBV6-9, with TRBD1 identical over 8 bases. The J segment lost 10 bases and the V segment lost 3 bases, leaving 7 bases of the junction unmatched. The CDR3 has 13 amino acids. The germline CDR1 and CDR2 sequences are MNHGY and SVAAGI. The chain's CDR3 is CASSYVGQGDQYF. The CDR3 nucleotides are TGTGCCAGCAGTTACGTAGGACAGGGAGACCAGTACTTC.

About this clone: Relative to the germline gene, one junction end is altered; a read error may explain this. This chain links TRBV7-2 with TRBJ2-7; TRBD2 matches at 16 bases. The germline V gene has CDR1 SGHTA and CDR2 FQGNSA. This CDR3 comprises 18 residues. CDR3 region: CASSQGTSGRALYYEQYF. CDR3 nucleotides: TGCGCCAGCAGCCAAGGGACTAGCGGGAGGGCCCTTTACTACGAGCAGTACTTC.

For this clone: A read error may explain this, as a much larger clone is one base away. The CDR3 bases are TGTGCCAGCAGCTTGGACCCAGGGAGCGAGCAGTACTTC. Amino acid sequence: CASSLDPGSEQYF. V gene TRBV5-4 combines with J gene TRBJ2-7; either TRBD1 or TRBD2 may supply D (5 bases each). CDR3 length: 13 residues. The germline V gene has CDR1 SGHNT and CDR2 YYREEE (reference sequence). V lost 0 bases and J 6 bases, leaving 10 bases between the germline ends. Looking up the rest from reference TRBV5-4 and TRBJ2-7 gives the full variable domain: ETGVTQSPTHLIKTRGQQVTLRCSSQSGHNTVSWYQQALGQGPQFIFQYYREEENGRGNFPPRFSGLQFPNYSSELNVNALELDDSALYLCASSLDPGSEQYFGPGTRLTVT.

This clone showed up many times. The V gene is TRBV12-2, the J gene TRBJ2-3; the tabulated D call, TRBD2, remains unverified against the DNA. TRBV12-2 is a pseudogene segment. The CDR3 covers 18 residues. As DNA, the CDR3 is TGTGCAAGTCGCCAACACGATAGCCCTAGCGGGGACACAGATACGCAGTATTTT. Translation: CASRQHDSPSGDTDTQYF.

This chain joins TRBV7-3 and TRBJ1-5; TRBD1 is a possible D gene (5 bases). CDR3 length: 15 amino acids. Germline V gene sequence: CDR1 SGHTA, CDR2 FQGTGA. V shed 2 bases and J shed 3 bases, with 11 bases lying between them. CDR3 sequence: CASSLGGGANQPQHF. In nucleotides, the CDR3 is TGTGCCAGCAGCTTAGGCGGCGGGGCCAATCAGCCCCAGCATTTT. Combining the CDR3 with reference TRBV7-3 and TRBJ1-5 gives the whole variable domain GAGVSQTPSNKVTEKGKYVELRCDPISGHTALYWYRQSLGQGPEFLIYFQGTGAADDSGLPNDRFFAVRPEGSVSTLKIQRTERGDSAVYLCASSLGGGANQPQHFGDGTRLSIL.

To note about this clone: An end of the junction differs from the germline gene, which may be a read error. This chain joins TRBV30 and TRBJ1-5, with D perhaps TRBD1 (5 bases). Looked up from germline, CDR1 is GTSNPN and CDR2 is SVGIG (reference sequence). The CDR3 spans 12 residues. The CDR3 loop reads CVWNQGPAPQHF. CDR3 nucleotide sequence: TGTGTCTGGAACCAGGGACCTGCGCCCCAGCATTTT.

The CDR3 is CASSYRVKDQPQHF. Written as DNA, the CDR3 is TGTGCCAGCAGTTACCGCGTTAAGGATCAGCCCCAGCATTTT. The rearrangement uses TRBV6-5 and TRBJ1-5; the D is unclear. Deletions cut 2 bases from V and 5 bases from J, with 10 bases between. Germline lookup yields CDR1 MNHEY and CDR2 SVGAGI. CDR3 length: 14 residues.

This clone appeared a few times. V usage is TRBV18 and J usage is TRBJ1-3; D remains ambiguous. V gave up 6 bases and J gave up 4 bases, with 10 bases separating them. The CDR3 has 13 amino acids. Germline CDR1 is KGHSH and CDR2 is LQKENI. The CDR3 region is CASSRDGGNTIYF. The DNA for the CDR3 is TGTGCCAGCTCTAGAGATGGCGGAAACACCATATATTTT.

The rearrangement uses TRBV7-3 and TRBJ1-1; D gene uncertain. Germline CDR1 is SGHTA and CDR2 is FQGTGA. The germline V and J ends were trimmed by 4 bases and 1 base, with 7 bases remaining between them. CDR3 length: 13 residues. The CDR3 spells CASSSPKNTEAFF. The DNA of the CDR3 is TGTGCCAGCAGCTCACCTAAGAACACTGAAGCTTTCTTT.

For this clone: A far larger clone lies a single base away; this is likely a read error. The rearrangement links TRBV7-2 to TRBJ2-7; D is perhaps TRBD1 or TRBD2 (5 bases each). The germline V and J ends were trimmed by 8 bases and 6 bases, with 14 bases remaining between them. This CDR3 is built from 12 residues. The germline CDR1 and CDR2 sequences are SGHTA and FQGNSA. The CDR3 reads CASGLDGGEQYF. CDR3 DNA: TGTGCCAGCGGTTTAGATGGGGGCGAGCAGTACTTC. The full variable domain, with the rest looked up from reference TRBV7-2 and TRBJ2-7, is GAGVSQSPSNKVTEKGKDVELRCDPISGHTALYWYRQSLGQGLEFLIYFQGNSAPDKSGLPSDRFSAERTGGSVSTLTIQRTQQEDSAVYLCASGLDGGEQYFGPGTRLTVT.

This clone was counted once. One base separates it from a far larger clone, so it is likely a read error. The same CDR3 is also encoded by other DNA sequences in this sample. The chain recombines TRBV6-4 with TRBJ2-1, with 7 bases aligning to TRBD1. Germline CDR1 and CDR2: MRHNA and SNTAGT. CDR3 length equals 15 residues. The CDR3 here is CASSDNSGGYNEQFF. The CDR3 DNA reads TGCGCCAGCAGTGATAATTCAGGGGGATACAATGAGCAGTTCTTC.

This clone has only a few counts. The chain links TRBV29-1 to TRBJ2-7; D call uncertain. The CDR3 extends over 11 amino acids. CDR1 is SQVTM, CDR2 ANQGSEA, per germline. V was shortened by 6 bases and J by 3 bases, with 9 bases between the two germline ends. The CDR3 sequence is CSVEQSYEQYF. The CDR3 DNA is TGCAGCGTGGAACAGAGCTACGAGCAGTACTTC.

This clone has at least ten counts. The V and J genes are TRBV20-1 and TRBJ2-5; D unclear. The CDR3 contains 11 residues. Germline V CDR1 and CDR2: DFQATT, SNEGSKA (reference sequence). Trimming removed 3 bases from V and 5 bases from J, with 7 bases in between. The CDR3 here is CSASFVETQYF. In DNA form, the CDR3 reads TGCAGTGCTAGCTTCGTCGAGACCCAGTACTTC.

This clone was found a few times. The CDR3 protein is CASSLEGGVQHF. CDR3 in DNA: TGTGCCAGCAGCTTAGAGGGAGGCGTCCAGCATTTT. The chain links TRBV7-9 to TRBJ1-5; D unresolved. Germline V lookup: CDR1 SEHNR, CDR2 FQNEAQ (reference sequence). Deletions cut 1 base from V and 12 bases from J, with 10 bases between. The CDR3 has 12 amino acids.

This clone was observed a few times. Written as DNA, the CDR3 is TGTGCCTGGAGTCTGGGACTAGCGGGAGTAGTGGGGAAGTTCTTC. Translation: CAWSLGLAGVVGKFF. This rearrangement joins TRBV30 to TRBJ2-1; TRBD2 aligns across 14 bases. Germline CDR1 and CDR2: GTSNPN and SVGIG (reference sequence). The ends lost 2 bases at V and 14 bases at J; junction bases unmatched: 11. The CDR3 totals 15 residues.

V and J are TRBV18 and TRBJ1-2; TRBD1 is a possible D gene (6 bases). V was cut by 3 bases and J by 2 bases, with 7 bases left in between. Germline assignment: CDR1 KGHSH and CDR2 LQKENI. The CDR3 is 13 amino acids. CDR3 region: CASSPGQNYGYTF. The CDR3 region has the DNA TGTGCCAGCTCACCCGGACAGAACTATGGCTACACCTTC.

This clone was seen many times. The chain is built from TRBV29-1 and TRBJ1-1, with TRBD1 as a possible D gene (6 bases). The CDR3 is made up of 14 amino acids. Trimming took 6 bases from V and 4 from J, leaving 18 bases between them. The V gene's germline CDR1 is SQVTM and CDR2 ANQGSEA. This CDR3 is CSVARGSGGTEAFF. The CDR3 nucleotides are TGCAGCGTGGCTAGGGGGTCTGGCGGCACTGAAGCTTTCTTT.

The chain joins TRBV9 to TRBJ1-5; D might be TRBD1 (5 bases). Trimming stripped 4 bases from V and 5 bases from J, with 16 bases between. This CDR3 contains 15 residues. CDR1 and CDR2 from the germline V gene are SGDLS and YYNGEE. CDR3 sequence (DNA): TGTGCCAGCAGCTCCCGCCCGGGGGGAGATCAGCCCCAGCATTTT. Translated: CASSSRPGGDQPQHF.

The chain couples TRBV18 to TRBJ2-3; D is perhaps TRBD2 (5 bases). V lost 2 bases and J 3 bases, leaving 9 bases between the germline ends. The CDR3 spans 14 residues. Germline CDR1 is KGHSH and CDR2 is LQKENI. This chain's CDR3 is CASSPGRGTDTQYF. CDR3 in DNA: TGTGCCAGCTCACCAGGACGGGGTACAGATACGCAGTATTTT.

This clone appeared a few times. The V gene is TRBV5-1, the J gene TRBJ1-4; 9 positions agree with TRBD1. With V trimmed by 4 bases and J by 8 bases, 12 bases remained unmatched. This CDR3 region has 16 residues. From germline, CDR1 is SGHRS and CDR2 YFSETQ. CDR3 in DNA: TGCGCCAGCAGCCCGACCGAAGGGACAGGGCTCGAAAAACTGTTTTTT. Protein product: CASSPTEGTGLEKLFF. Full variable domain (outside the CDR3, taken from reference TRBV5-1 and TRBJ1-4): KAGVTQTPRYLIKTRGQQVTLSCSPISGHRSVSWYQQTPGQGLQFLFEYFSETQRNKGNFPGRFSGRQFSNSRSEMNVSTLELGDSALYLCASSPTEGTGLEKLFFGSGTQLSVL.

This clone was picked up many times. The gene calls are TRBV9 and TRBJ2-6, with D uncertain. The CDR3 sequence is 15 residues long. Germline V gene lookup returns CDR1 SGDLS and CDR2 YYNGEE. V lost 3 bases and J lost 0, with 7 bases in between. CDR3 nucleotides: TGTGCCAGCAGCGCACAGAGCTCTGGGGCCAACGTCCTGACTTTC. Protein product: CASSAQSSGANVLTF.